The present entry profiles one T cell receptor beta chain with its context. The data were taken from a study of blood T cell repertoires in COVID-19. Study at large: Acute-phase and convalescent COVID-19 samples originated in the United States, Italy and Spain. In each case, the material was cDNA or gDNA derived from T cells, B-cell-depleted T cells, or PBMCs.

In the original workflow: Amplification of reference gene primers provided the estimated nucleated cell counts. The assay was immunoSEQ multiplex PCR, and TCRdb's table has in-frame clones only and misses some. V, J and clone size are taken as reported in that table, and D and trimming were inferred from the DNA itself. Counted here are about 83,000 clones, about nine tenths occurring once; the ten biggest clones make up less than 3.5%. Trimming stripped 0 bases from V and 2 bases from J, with 5 bases between. The CDR3 consists of 13 residues. Germline V gene lookup returns CDR1 SGHKS and CDR2 YYEKEE (reference sequence).

V usage is TRBV5-5 and J usage is TRBJ2-5; no definite D call. This TCR was recovered from a woman in her forties or fifties with active or convalescent COVID-19. The sequencing sample was made of peripheral blood. The CDR3 region is CASSLAVQETQYF. Written as DNA, the CDR3 is TGTGCCAGCAGCTTGGCGGTTCAAGAGACCCAGTACTTC.